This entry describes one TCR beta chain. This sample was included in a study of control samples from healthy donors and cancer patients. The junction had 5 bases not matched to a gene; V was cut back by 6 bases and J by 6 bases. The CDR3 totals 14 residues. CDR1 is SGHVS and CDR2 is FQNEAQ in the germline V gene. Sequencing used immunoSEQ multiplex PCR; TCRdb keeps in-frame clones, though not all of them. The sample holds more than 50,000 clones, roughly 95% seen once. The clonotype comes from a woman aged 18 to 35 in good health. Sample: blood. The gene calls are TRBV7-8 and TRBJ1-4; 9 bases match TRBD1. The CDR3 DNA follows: TGTGCCAGCAGAGGTCGGACAGGGGATGAAAAACTGTTTTTT. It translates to CASRGRTGDEKLFF.